Shown below are 9 T cell receptor beta chains from a single sample sequenced in a study of OX40 agonist ivuxolimab in advanced cancers. Sequencing was performed with immunoSEQ multiplex PCR; in TCRdb, only in-frame clones are kept and a portion is missing. This table has 100,000 or so clones, roughly 90% appearing once. The sequenced sample was CD4+ or CD8+ T cells sorted from blood, obtained in a trial of the OX40 agonist ivuxolimab. The origin of the receptors is an adult with an advanced solid tumor such as melanoma, head and neck, liver or kidney cancer.

In this sample, this clone turned up once. V and J are TRBV6-1 and TRBJ1-4; no clear D gene. Deletions cut 2 bases from V and 2 bases from J, with 9 bases between. This CDR3 region has 15 residues. Germline CDR1 and CDR2: MNHNS and SASEGT. The CDR3 bases are TGTGCCAGCAGTGAAAATAGACGTACTAATGAAAAACTGTTTTTT. Translating it yields CASSENRRTNEKLFF.

This clone was seen a few times. This sequence joins TRBV4-1 and TRBJ1-2; maybe TRBD1 (5 bases). The ends were cut back, 1 base at V and 13 bases at J, with 16 bases in the middle. This CDR3 region has 13 residues. Germline V lookup: CDR1 MGHRA, CDR2 YSYEKL. CDR3 in amino acids: CASSQVSGNGGTF. The CDR3 DNA reads TGCGCCAGCAGCCAAGTCTCAGGGAACGGCGGCACCTTC.

The V call is TRBV2, the J call TRBJ2-7, with D possibly matching TRBD2 (5 bases). V shed 4 bases and J shed 3 bases, with 13 bases lying between them. From germline, CDR1 is SNHLY and CDR2 FYNNEI. This CDR3 has 14 residues. Here the CDR3 reads CASSVLAESYEQYF. The CDR3 DNA sequence: TGTGCCAGCAGTGTCCTAGCAGAGAGCTACGAGCAGTACTTC.

The chain combines TRBV2 with TRBJ1-3; unclear D gene. V was shortened by 4 bases and J by 0 bases, with 7 bases between the two germline ends. CDR1 and CDR2 from the germline V gene are SNHLY and FYNNEI. The CDR3 is 14 residues long. The DNA for the CDR3 is TGTGCCAGCAGTGCCTCGAGCTCTGGAAACACCATATATTTT. Translated: CASSASSSGNTIYF.

The J gene is TRBJ1-4, the V gene TRBV6-6; possibly TRBD1 for D (6 bases). The CDR3 is made up of 14 amino acids. Germline V gene sequence: CDR1 MNHNY, CDR2 SVGAGI (reference sequence). V was pared by 5 bases and J by 8 bases, with 15 bases between. This CDR3 is CASSARDNWEKLFF. DNA for the CDR3: TGTGCCAGCAGTGCCCGGGACAACTGGGAAAAACTGTTTTTT.

The chain combines TRBV27 with TRBJ2-3, with 9 bases fitting TRBD2. The V and J ends lost 2 bases and 5 bases, in that order; junction bases with no gene match: 5. The CDR3 totals 15 residues. Germline V gives CDR1 MNHEY, CDR2 SMNVEV (reference sequence). The chain's CDR3 is CASSLSSGRIDTQYF. In DNA form, the CDR3 reads TGTGCCAGCAGTTTAAGTAGCGGGAGAATAGATACGCAGTATTTT.

This clone occurred once. This chain uses TRBV11-2 with TRBJ1-1; D is unclear. Trimming pared 1 base from V and 3 bases from J, leaving 21 bases between. The CDR3 has 18 amino acids. Looked up from germline, CDR1 is SGHAT and CDR2 is FQNNGV. The CDR3 DNA sequence: TGTGCCAGCAGCTTAGGTTGGGCTTCTTCCGGATTGCACACTGAAGCTTTCTTT. This encodes CASSLGWASSGLHTEAFF.

The table lists this clone with a count of one. The chain couples TRBV27 to TRBJ2-7; possibly TRBD1 for D (5 bases). The CDR3 is made up of 14 amino acids. Germline CDR1 MNHEY, CDR2 SMNVEV (reference sequence). Trimming took off 2 bases at V and 4 bases at J, with 12 bases between the two ends. The CDR3 spells CASSLVLGRYEQYF. CDR3 coding DNA: TGTGCCAGCAGTTTAGTCCTGGGGCGATACGAGCAGTACTTC.

The chain combines TRBV5-8 with TRBJ1-4; D is unclear. V lost 0 bases to trimming and J lost 3 bases, with 9 bases between them. CDR1 is SGHTS, CDR2 YDEGEE, per germline. The CDR3 length is 15 residues. CDR3 protein: CASSLARRANEKLFF. For the CDR3, the DNA is TGTGCCAGCAGCTTGGCGAGGCGGGCTAATGAAAAACTGTTTTTT. The whole variable domain, filled in from reference TRBV5-8 and TRBJ1-4, reads EAGVTQSPTHLIKTRGQQATLRCSPISGHTSVYWYQQALGLGLQFLLWYDEGEERNRGNFPPRFSGRQFPNYSSELNVNALELEDSALYLCASSLARRANEKLFFGSGTQLSVL.